What follows are 21 T cell receptor beta chains derived from one specimen sequenced in a study of T cells in Graves' hyperthyroidism and ophthalmopathy. RNA transcripts gave rise to amplified TCR beta CDR3 regions. RT-PCR in the first round (using the HTBI primer set) targeted the TCR CDR3. MiXCR, applied by TCRdb to the multiplex PCR reads, yields one record per CDR3 protein. The sample contains around 720,000 distinct CDR3 sequences, roughly a third of which appear only once. The sequencing input was blood. These TCRs come from a woman in her thirties or forties with Graves' hyperthyroidism.

Here the CDR3 DNA reads TGCAGCGTAACTACAGGGGGCTACGAGCAGTACTTC. Amino acid sequence: CSVTTGGYEQYF. V gene TRBV29-1 combines with J gene TRBJ2-7; the match to TRBD1 covers 8 bases. V lost 6 bases, J lost 3 bases, and 4 bases stayed unmatched. Germline CDR1 reads SQVTM; CDR2 reads ANQGSEA. The CDR3 totals 12 residues.

The V call is TRBV28, the J call TRBJ1-1; tentatively, D is TRBD1 (6 bases). Deletions cut 7 bases from V and 8 bases from J, with 20 bases between. Germline V gene data show CDR1 as MDHEN and CDR2 as SYDVKM. This CDR3 is 14 amino acids long. In DNA, the CDR3 is TGTGCCAGCACCACTGGGGTGTGGACAGTCGAAGCTTTCTTT. Protein: CASTTGVWTVEAFF.

V gene TRBV7-2 combines with J gene TRBJ1-4; the D gene is possibly TRBD1 (5 bases). This CDR3 has 14 residues. CDR1 is SGHTA, CDR2 FQGNSA, per germline. V was cut by 6 bases and J by 7 bases, with 15 bases left in between. The CDR3 here is CASSSQGNTEKLFF. As DNA, the CDR3 is TGTGCCAGCAGTTCTCAGGGCAACACTGAAAAACTGTTTTTT. Full variable domain (remainder filled in from reference TRBV7-2 and TRBJ1-4): GAGVSQSPSNKVTEKGKDVELRCDPISGHTALYWYRQSLGQGLEFLIYFQGNSAPDKSGLPSDRFSAERTGGSVSTLTIQRTQQEDSAVYLCASSSQGNTEKLFFGSGTQLSVL.

The chain links TRBV6-6 to TRBJ1-1; D not resolved. The CDR3 contains 14 residues. The V end lost 0 bases, the J end lost 6 bases, and 11 bases lay between the germline ends. Germline CDR1 reads MNHNY; CDR2 reads SVGAGI (reference sequence). CDR3 nucleotides: TGTGCCAGCAGTTACTCGATTACTGGGGCTGAAGCTTTCTTT. Amino acids: CASSYSITGAEAFF.

The chain joins TRBV29-1 to TRBJ2-7; the D call may be TRBD1 or TRBD2 (5 bases each). Germline assignment: CDR1 SQVTM and CDR2 ANQGSEA. This CDR3 spans 15 amino acids. Trimming removed 3 bases from V and 6 bases from J, with 21 bases in between. CDR3 sequence: CSVDDGAAILAEQYF. Written as DNA, the CDR3 is TGCAGCGTTGACGACGGGGCGGCGATCCTCGCCGAGCAGTACTTC.

In this sample, this clonotype turned up a few times. This sequence joins TRBV7-2 and TRBJ1-3; D remains ambiguous. The germline V and J ends were trimmed by 1 base and 0 bases, with 13 bases remaining between them. The CDR3 has 17 amino acids. CDR1 is SGHTA and CDR2 is FQGNSA in the germline V gene. CDR3 coding DNA: TGTGCCAGCAGCTTAGTTCTCCGCCAGTACTCTGGAAACACCATATATTTT. Encoded protein: CASSLVLRQYSGNTIYF.

The chain carries TRBV5-1 and TRBJ1-2; 10 bases map to TRBD1. V dropped 8 bases and J dropped 8; count of bases not matched to a gene: 6. The CDR3 is made up of 12 amino acids. Germline CDR1 and CDR2: SGHRS and YFSETQ. CDR3 nucleotide sequence: TGCGCCAGGACAGGGGGCTTTGGAGGCTACACCTTC. Translation gives CARTGGFGGYTF.

This clonotype showed up just a few times. CDR3 DNA sequence: TGTGCCATCAGTGAGTCTTTGGGGATTCCCGGTGAAGCTTTCTTT. As protein: CAISESLGIPGEAFF. V usage is TRBV10-3 and J usage is TRBJ1-1; D gene uncertain. Per germline, CDR1 ENHRY and CDR2 SYGVKD. The V and J ends lost 0 bases and 7 bases respectively, with 15 bases between them. The CDR3 has 15 residues.

In this sample, this clonotype turned up many times. This chain connects TRBV12-3 or TRBV12-4 to TRBJ1-1; unclear D gene. V was cut by 6 bases and J by 0 bases, with 8 bases left in between. CDR3 length: 13 amino acids. CDR3 bases: TGTGCCAGCAGCCCACTCATGAACACTGAAGCTTTCTTT. It is translated as CASSPLMNTEAFF.

This clonotype was counted at least ten times. The V gene is TRBV2, the J gene TRBJ1-3; maybe TRBD1 (5 bases). In germline, CDR1 is SNHLY, CDR2 FYNNEI. V lost 6 bases and J lost 4, with 13 bases in between. The CDR3 runs to 14 residues. The CDR3 reads CASSPGAGGNTIYF. In DNA, the CDR3 is TGTGCCAGCAGCCCCGGGGCGGGGGGAAACACCATATATTTT.

In this sample, this clonotype turned up a few times. The chain employs TRBV20-1 and TRBJ1-2; D call uncertain. Germline V CDR1 and CDR2: DFQATT, SNEGSKA (reference sequence). The length of the CDR3 is 16 residues. V was cut by 3 bases and J by 8 bases, with 25 bases left in between. The CDR3, as DNA: TGCAGTGCTAGCCCGGTCGCGAAATGGTCCCACCGGGGCTACACCTTC. This translates into CSASPVAKWSHRGYTF.

J is TRBJ2-7 and V is TRBV2; 10 bases line up with TRBD1. Germline V gene sequence: CDR1 SNHLY, CDR2 FYNNEI. This CDR3 has 15 residues. V was clipped by 6 bases and J by 3 bases; unmatched bases: 8. Here the CDR3 DNA reads TGTGCCAGCAGCCATTTGGGACAGGGGCTCTACGAGCAGTACTTC. Protein product: CASSHLGQGLYEQYF.

The rearrangement joins TRBV2 to TRBJ2-7, with D perhaps matching TRBD1 (6 bases). The CDR3 covers 15 residues. Trimming stripped 1 base from V and 1 base from J, with 11 bases between. Per the germline V gene, CDR1 is SNHLY and CDR2 is FYNNEI. The CDR3 DNA reads TGTGCCAGCAGTGAAGACACAGGGTGGTCCTACGAGCAGTACTTC. This translates into CASSEDTGWSYEQYF.

This clonotype showed up many times. The CDR3 bases are TGTGCCAGCAGCGTATTCCCCAACTATGGCTACACCTTC. Its protein product is CASSVFPNYGYTF. The chain carries TRBV9 and TRBJ1-2; no firm D call. Trimming took 1 base from V and 2 from J, leaving 6 bases between them. This CDR3 region has 13 residues. Germline assignment: CDR1 SGDLS and CDR2 YYNGEE.

The chain carries TRBV4-3 and TRBJ1-4, with unresolved D. Germline loops: CDR1 LGHNA, CDR2 YSLEER. CDR3 length: 15 residues. V shed 0 bases and J shed 7 bases, with 12 bases lying between them. The DNA of the CDR3 is TGCGCCAGCAGCCAAGAATCGTGTGAAACTGAAAAACTGTTTTTT. The encoded protein is CASSQESCETEKLFF.

This clonotype was seen a handful of times. This rearrangement joins TRBV6-5 to TRBJ2-7, with 8 positions matching TRBD1. The CDR3 is 15 residues long. Germline assignment: CDR1 MNHEY and CDR2 SVGAGI. Germline trimming cut 4 bases from V and 3 bases from J; bases unmatched to any gene: 8. The CDR3 DNA reads as TGTGCCAGCAGTTCTTCCGGGACAGGTATCTACGAGCAGTACTTC. This gives the protein CASSSSGTGIYEQYF.

This clonotype was counted a few times. The chain joins TRBV11-2 to TRBJ1-2; the D gene is possibly TRBD1 (5 bases). V was cut by 5 bases and J by 6 bases, with 19 bases left in between. The CDR3 spans 15 residues. Germline assignment: CDR1 SGHAT and CDR2 FQNNGV. CDR3 in amino acids: CASSQVLWRQNGYTF. In DNA, the CDR3 is TGTGCCAGCAGCCAAGTACTCTGGAGACAGAATGGCTACACCTTC.

The gene calls are TRBV2 and TRBJ1-5; the match to TRBD1 covers 7 bases. Trimming removed 3 bases from V and 3 bases from J; junction bases left unmatched: 2. Germline CDR1 and CDR2: SNHLY and FYNNEI. CDR3 length: 14 amino acids. DNA for the CDR3: TGTGCCAGCAGTGACAGGGGGATCAATCAGCCCCAGCATTTT. It yields the protein CASSDRGINQPQHF. The full variable domain, in which reference TRBV2 and TRBJ1-5 provide the parts outside the CDR3, is EPEVTQTPSHQVTQMGQEVILRCVPISNHLYFYWYRQILGQKVEFLVSFYNNEISEKSEIFDDQFSVERPDGSNFTLKIRSTKLEDSAMYFCASSDRGINQPQHFGDGTRLSIL.

In its sample, this clonotype was seen many times. The CDR3 region is CASSYGTARVYTF. The CDR3 bases are TGTGCCAGCAGTTACGGGACAGCACGAGTCTACACCTTC. The chain is built from TRBV6-5 and TRBJ1-2; TRBD1 agrees at 7 bases. The V gene's germline CDR1 is MNHEY and CDR2 SVGAGI. The CDR3 has 13 residues. With 2 bases clipped from V and 10 bases from J, the junction kept 7 bases outside the gene matches.

The sample holds many counts of this clonotype. V usage is TRBV15 and J usage is TRBJ2-5; D gene unclear. This CDR3 has 12 amino acids. Trimming took 0 bases from V and 11 from J, leaving 10 bases between them. Germline CDR1 LNHNV, CDR2 YYDKDF (reference sequence). Here the CDR3 reads CATSRELGKQYF. The CDR3 DNA reads as TGTGCCACCAGCAGAGAGCTGGGAAAACAGTACTTC.

This clonotype was seen ten or more times. The chain employs TRBV7-9 and TRBJ1-1; 9 bases map to TRBD1. Losses at the gene ends were 6 bases for V and 4 bases for J; bases not matched to a gene: 6. The CDR3 consists of 14 residues. Looked up from germline, CDR1 is SEHNR and CDR2 is FQNEAQ (reference sequence). The CDR3 coding sequence is TGTGCCAGCAGTACGACAGGGGGAGGCACTGAAGCTTTCTTT. Translated: CASSTTGGGTEAFF.